One T cell receptor beta chain is described in this entry. The data are from a study of blood T cell repertoires in COVID-19. The data were produced by immunoSEQ multiplex PCR, yet TCRdb's version contains in-frame clones alone and is incomplete. The sample comprises about 79,000 clones, roughly 90% of which are singletons, and roughly 13% rests with the top ten. From germline, CDR1 is ENHRY and CDR2 SYGVKD. The CDR3 totals 14 residues. V trimming: 6 bases; J trimming: 7 bases; junction bases outside the gene matches: 10. The chain carries TRBV10-3 and TRBJ1-1, with TRBD1 matching over 8 bases. The sample comprised peripheral blood. This sequence was found in a man in his 70s with active or convalescent COVID-19. The CDR3 bases are TGTGCCATCAGAGCAGAGACAGGGGCCAGTGAAGCTTTCTTT. Translation gives CAIRAETGASEAFF.